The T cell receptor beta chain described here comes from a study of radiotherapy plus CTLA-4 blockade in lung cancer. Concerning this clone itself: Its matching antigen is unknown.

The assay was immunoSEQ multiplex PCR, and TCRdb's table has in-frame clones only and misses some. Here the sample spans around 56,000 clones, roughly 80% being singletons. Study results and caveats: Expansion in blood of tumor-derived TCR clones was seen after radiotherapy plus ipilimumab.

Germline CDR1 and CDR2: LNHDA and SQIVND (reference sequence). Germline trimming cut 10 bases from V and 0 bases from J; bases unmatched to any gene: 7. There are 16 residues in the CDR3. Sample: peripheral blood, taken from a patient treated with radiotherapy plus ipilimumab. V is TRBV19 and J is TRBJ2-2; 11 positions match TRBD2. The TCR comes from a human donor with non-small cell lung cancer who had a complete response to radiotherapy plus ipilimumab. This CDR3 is CATFSGRAANTGELFF. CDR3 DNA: TGTGCCACCTTTAGCGGGAGGGCCGCGAACACCGGGGAGCTGTTTTTT.